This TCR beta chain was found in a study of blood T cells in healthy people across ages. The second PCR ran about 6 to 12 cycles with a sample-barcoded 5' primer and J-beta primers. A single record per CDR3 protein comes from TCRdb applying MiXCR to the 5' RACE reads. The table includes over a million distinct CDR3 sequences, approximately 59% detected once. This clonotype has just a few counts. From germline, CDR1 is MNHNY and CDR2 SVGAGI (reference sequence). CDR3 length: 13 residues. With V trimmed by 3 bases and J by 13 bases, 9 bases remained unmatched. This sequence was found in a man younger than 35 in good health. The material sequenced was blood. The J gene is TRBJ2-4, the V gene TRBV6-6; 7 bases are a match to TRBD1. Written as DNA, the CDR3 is TGTGCCAGCAGTTATAAGGGGGCAAGAGAGCAGTACTTC. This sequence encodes CASSYKGAREQYF.